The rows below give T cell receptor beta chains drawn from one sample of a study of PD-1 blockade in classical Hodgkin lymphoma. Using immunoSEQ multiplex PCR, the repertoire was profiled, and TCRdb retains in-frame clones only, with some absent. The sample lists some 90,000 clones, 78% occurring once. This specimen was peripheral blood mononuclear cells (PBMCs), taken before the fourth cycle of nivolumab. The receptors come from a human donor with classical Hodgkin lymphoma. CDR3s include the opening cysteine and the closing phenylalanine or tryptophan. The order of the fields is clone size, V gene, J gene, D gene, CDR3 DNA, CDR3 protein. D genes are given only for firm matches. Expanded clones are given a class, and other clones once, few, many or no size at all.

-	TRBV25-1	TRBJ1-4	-	TGTGCCAGCAGTGCCACTTCAGGGGCTTTAAATGAAAAACTGTTTTTT	CASSATSGALNEKLFF
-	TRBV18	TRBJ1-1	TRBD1	TGTGCCAGCTCACCTTCCGGGACAGGCTTGAACACTGAAGCTTTCTTT	CASSPSGTGLNTEAFF
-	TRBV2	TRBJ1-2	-	TGTGCCAGCAGTGGATCGGCAGACTATGGCTACACCTTC	CASSGSADYGYTF
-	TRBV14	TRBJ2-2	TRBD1	TGTGCCAGCAGCCGAACACCGGGACAGACTAACACCGGGGAGCTGTTTTTT	CASSRTPGQTNTGELFF
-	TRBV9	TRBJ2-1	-	TGTGCCAGCAGCGTAGGAGGGCCGCAGTTTTTCTACAATGAGCAGTTCTTC	CASSVGGPQFFYNEQFF
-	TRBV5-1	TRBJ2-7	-	TGCGCCAGCCTCGGCCAAGGTCGCGAGCAGTACTTC	CASLGQGREQYF
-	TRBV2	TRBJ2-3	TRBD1	TGTGCCAGCACCTCGGACAGGGGGGATACGCAGTATTTT	CASTSDRGDTQYF
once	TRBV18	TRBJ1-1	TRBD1	TGTGCCAGCTCACCACAGGCCAGGGGGCAAAGCGGTGAAGCTTTCTTT	CASSPQARGQSGEAFF
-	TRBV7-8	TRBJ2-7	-	TGTGCCAGCAGCCTGACCGGGACTGGCTTCTACGAGCAGTACTTC	CASSLTGTGFYEQYF
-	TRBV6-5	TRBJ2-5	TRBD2	TGTGCCAGCAGGGCGGGGGGGGTAGAGACCCAGTACTTC	CASRAGGVETQYF
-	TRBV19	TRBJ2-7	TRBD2	TGTGCCAGTAGTATCGGACTAGCGGGAGTGGGCCCGGCCCACGAGCAGTACTTC	CASSIGLAGVGPAHEQYF
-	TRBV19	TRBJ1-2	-	TGTGCCAGTAGTATGTACCTCGGTTATGGCTATACCTTC	CASSMYLGYGYTF
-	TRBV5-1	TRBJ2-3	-	TGCGCCAGCAGCTGGGGGGACAACACAGATACGCAGTATTTT	CASSWGDNTDTQYF
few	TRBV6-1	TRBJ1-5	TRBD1	TGTGCCAGCAGTGAAAGATGGACAGGGGGCTTACAGCCCCAGCATTTT	CASSERWTGGLQPQHF
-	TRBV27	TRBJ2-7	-	TGTGCCAGCGGGACCACCGACAGACCCTACGAGCAGTACTTC	CASGTTDRPYEQYF
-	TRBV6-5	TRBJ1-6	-	TGTGCCAGCAGTCCGACGGTGAATTCACCCCTCCACTTT	CASSPTVNSPLHF
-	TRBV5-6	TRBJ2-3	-	TGTGCCAGCAGCTTGGGTCCTGCTAGCACAGATACGCAGTATTTT	CASSLGPASTDTQYF
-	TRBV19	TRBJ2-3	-	TGTGCCAGTAGTCCCCAGGAACCGCGCACAGATACGCAGTATTTT	CASSPQEPRTDTQYF
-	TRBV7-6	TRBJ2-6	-	TGTGCCAGCAGCCGAGTTTGGGGCAGGGGGGTGACTGGGGCCAACGTCCTGACTTTC	CASSRVWGRGVTGANVLTF
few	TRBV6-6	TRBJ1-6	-	TGTGCCAGCACCTCACAAGGGGGAATCAATTCACCCCTCCACTTT	CASTSQGGINSPLHF
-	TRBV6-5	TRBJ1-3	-	TGTGCCAGCAGCTCAGTTTACTCTGGAAACACCATATATTTT	CASSSVYSGNTIYF
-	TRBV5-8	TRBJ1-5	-	TGTGCCAGCAGCTTCAGGATTAATCAGCCCCAGCATTTT	CASSFRINQPQHF
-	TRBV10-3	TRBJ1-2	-	TGTGCCATAGCGGGGAGGGGTAACTATGGCTACACCTTC	CAIAGRGNYGYTF
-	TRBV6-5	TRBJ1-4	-	TGTGCCAGCAAGCGGGCCTGGACTAATGAAAAACTGTTTTTT	CASKRAWTNEKLFF
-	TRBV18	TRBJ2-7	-	TGTGCCAGCTCACCTGAAGGGGGCGAGCAGTACTTC	CASSPEGGEQYF
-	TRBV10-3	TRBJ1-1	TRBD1	TGTGCCATCAGTGGACACAGGGGGTTGTACACTGAAGCTTTCTTT	CAISGHRGLYTEAFF
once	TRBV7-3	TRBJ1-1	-	TGTGCCAGCAGCTTAGTGGGGGTCCCCGTGAACACTGAAGCTTTCTTT	CASSLVGVPVNTEAFF
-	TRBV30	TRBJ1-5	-	TGTGCCTGGAGTGGGAATCAGCCCCAGCATTTT	CAWSGNQPQHF
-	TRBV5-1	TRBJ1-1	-	TGCGCCAGCAGCTTTGCGCAAGCCTTGAACACTGAAGCTTTCTTT	CASSFAQALNTEAFF
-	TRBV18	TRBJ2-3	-	TGTGCCAGCTCACCAGGAATCATCACAGATACGCAGTATTTT	CASSPGIITDTQYF
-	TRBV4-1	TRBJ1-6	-	TGCGCCAGCAACCCAAACCTCTCCTATAATTCACCCCTCCACTTT	CASNPNLSYNSPLHF
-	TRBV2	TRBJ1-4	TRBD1	TGTGCCAGCAGTGGAGACAGGGGAAGGGAAAAACTGTTTTTT	CASSGDRGREKLFF
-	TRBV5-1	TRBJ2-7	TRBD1	TGCGCCAGCAGCTCAGACAGGGGGCCATCCTACGAGCAGTACTTC	CASSSDRGPSYEQYF
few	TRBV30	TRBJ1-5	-	TGTGCCTGGAGTCGGTTGGGATCGGGGGAGGATCAGCCCCAGCATTTT	CAWSRLGSGEDQPQHF
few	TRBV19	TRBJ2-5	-	TGTGCCAGTAGTATAGGGTTCGGAGCAGAGACCCAGTACTTC	CASSIGFGAETQYF
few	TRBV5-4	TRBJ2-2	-	TGTGCCAGCCAAGGTGGACGGCGCGGGGAGCTGTTTTTT	CASQGGRRGELFF